This T cell receptor (beta chain) is drawn from a study of memory B cells and T cells in multiple sclerosis. After stimulus-free culture, autoproliferating CFSE-dim and non-proliferating CFSE-high T cells were sequenced separately. Pooled replicate wells came from around 5x10^7 CFSE-labeled PBMCs cultured less than eight days without stimulus. Trimming cost V 1 base and J 6 bases, with 10 bases left between them. Germline V gene data show CDR1 as SGHTA and CDR2 as FQGNSA. The length of the CDR3 is 14 residues. For this clone: Its antigen is as yet unknown.

Measured with immunoSEQ multiplex PCR; TCRdb has only the in-frame clones, and not every one. The sample has under 50,000 clones; roughly 87% are singletons. The J gene is TRBJ1-5, the V gene TRBV7-2; D ambiguous. The source is a human donor with multiple sclerosis. Sequencing was carried out using PBMCs from blood kept in culture. The CDR3 spells CASSLGGSAQPQHF. CDR3 nucleotides: TGTGCCAGCAGCTTAGGAGGGTCAGCTCAGCCCCAGCATTTT.